This entry lists 23 T cell receptor beta chains sequenced from one sample in a study of T cell changes during pregnancy in multiple sclerosis. TCRdb's table, derived via immunoSEQ multiplex PCR, lists solely in-frame clones and lacks some. Altogether roughly 80,000 clones are present, roughly nine tenths being singletons, with the ten largest covering approximately 1.4%. Sample: peripheral blood, taken before pregnancy. The receptor source for this set is a female donor with multiple sclerosis, enrolled in a pregnancy study.

V usage is TRBV19 and J usage is TRBJ1-6, with unresolved D. V was pared by 7 bases and J by 0 bases, with 16 bases between. This CDR3 is 17 amino acids long. CDR1 and CDR2 (germline): LNHDA, SQIVND (reference sequence). The CDR3 bases are TGTGCCAGTACAGGAGGGCCCTCGAGCTCCTATAATTCACCCCTCCACTTT. Its translation: CASTGGPSSSYNSPLHF.

This clone was recorded a few times. The chain couples TRBV28 to TRBJ2-5; possible D gene TRBD2, 6 bases. The V end lost 3 bases, the J end lost 6 bases, and 17 bases lay between the germline ends. Germline CDR1 MDHEN, CDR2 SYDVKM. The CDR3 has 15 amino acids. The CDR3 loop is CASSFLSGGRQTQYF. In DNA form, the CDR3 reads TGTGCCAGCAGTTTTTTATCCGGAGGGCGGCAGACCCAGTACTTC.

CDR3 sequence (DNA): TGTGCCAGCAGTGATTGGGGCGGGGGGGCAGAGACCCAGTACTTC. It is translated as CASSDWGGGAETQYF. The J gene is TRBJ2-5, the V gene TRBV25-1; 9 positions agree with TRBD2. This CDR3 region has 15 residues. CDR1 is MGHDK, CDR2 SYGVNS, per germline. The trim removed 3 bases at V and 4 bases at J, leaving 6 bases unmatched. Drawing the rest from reference TRBV25-1 and TRBJ2-5, the complete variable domain is EADIYQTPRYLVIGTGKKITLECSQTMGHDKMYWYQQDPGMELHLIHYSYGVNSTEKGDLSSESTVSRIRTEHFPLTLESARPSHTSQYLCASSDWGGGAETQYFGPGTRLLVL.

Of note for this clone: The DNA is left out, because the CDR3 cannot be placed on it with certainty; the CDR3 is given as TCRdb lists it. The chain combines TRBV21-1 with TRBJ1-6; the DNA was not used to check the table's D call, TRBD1. TRBV21-1 is described as a pseudogene. A total of 20 residues make up the CDR3, ends included. The CDR3 here is CASSKGVGQGSNSYNSPLHF.

The V gene is TRBV5-1, the J gene TRBJ2-2; the match to TRBD2 covers 12 bases. The CDR3 extends over 18 amino acids. CDR1 is SGHRS and CDR2 is YFSETQ in the germline V gene. V trimming: 3 bases; J trimming: 1 base; junction bases outside the gene matches: 7. CDR3 bases: TGCGCCAGCAGCTCAGACTGGACTAGCGGGGTGAACACCGGGGAGCTGTTTTTT. This gives the protein CASSSDWTSGVNTGELFF.

This sequence joins TRBV19 and TRBJ1-1, with a possible D match to TRBD1 (5 bases). V lost 7 bases to trimming and J lost 4 bases, with 22 bases between them. The CDR3 loop spans 16 amino acids. CDR1 and CDR2 (germline): LNHDA, SQIVND (reference sequence). The CDR3 bases are TGTGCCAGTACCGTAGGAACAGGTATGGTGACCACTGAAGCTTTCTTT. It codes for CASTVGTGMVTTEAFF.

The V gene is TRBV7-3, the J gene TRBJ2-5, with D uncertain. Looked up from germline, CDR1 is SGHTA and CDR2 is FQGTGA. The CDR3 is 15 amino acids. V was shortened by 4 bases and J by 5 bases, with 17 bases between the two germline ends. In nucleotides, the CDR3 is TGTGCCAGCAGCTCCGGAGAAGTATTTTCGGAGACCCAGTACTTC. Protein product: CASSSGEVFSETQYF. The full variable domain, rest sourced from reference TRBV7-3 and TRBJ2-5, is GAGVSQTPSNKVTEKGKYVELRCDPISGHTALYWYRQSLGQGPEFLIYFQGTGAADDSGLPNDRFFAVRPEGSVSTLKIQRTERGDSAVYLCASSSGEVFSETQYFGPGTRLLVL.

The rearrangement uses TRBV5-1 and TRBJ1-2, with TRBD1 as a possible D gene (5 bases). The CDR3 consists of 12 residues. Between the trimmed V and J ends, which lost 6 bases and 5 bases, there was a span of 11 bases. CDR1 is SGHRS, CDR2 YFSETQ, per germline. The CDR3 bases are TGCGCCAGCATGGGGGGTGGATATGGCTACACCTTC. It yields the protein CASMGGGYGYTF.

The chain couples TRBV7-3 to TRBJ2-2; TRBD2 matches at 10 bases. The germline V gene encodes CDR1 SGHTA and CDR2 FQGTGA. The CDR3 is made up of 18 amino acids. The ends lost 4 bases at V and 4 bases at J; junction bases unmatched: 12. The CDR3 spells CASSSLGRAGGSTGELFF. The CDR3, as DNA: TGTGCCAGCAGCTCCTTAGGCCGAGCGGGGGGGAGCACCGGGGAGCTGTTTTTT.

V is TRBV5-5 and J is TRBJ1-1; the D gene is possibly TRBD1 (5 bases). Germline CDR1 reads SGHKS; CDR2 reads YYEKEE (reference sequence). The CDR3 contains 16 residues. V was shortened by 4 bases and J by 0 bases, with 16 bases between the two germline ends. The DNA for the CDR3 is TGTGCCAGCAGCCCGGTCGGGGGACCTATGAACACTGAAGCTTTCTTT. This gives the protein CASSPVGGPMNTEAFF.

This chain links TRBV4-2 with TRBJ2-1, with 10 bases aligning to TRBD2. Trimming cost V 0 bases and J 7 bases; bases outside gene matches: 6. The length of the CDR3 is 16 residues. Looked up from germline, CDR1 is LGHNA and CDR2 is YNFKEQ. CDR3 protein: CASSQEPSGGLNEQFF. CDR3 sequence (DNA): TGTGCCAGCAGCCAAGAACCTAGCGGGGGATTAAATGAGCAGTTCTTC.

The CDR3: CASSLEVPGLAGGPQETQYF. The CDR3 coding sequence is TGCGCCAGCAGCTTGGAGGTGCCGGGACTAGCGGGGGGCCCACAAGAGACCCAGTACTTC. This chain uses TRBV5-1 with TRBJ2-5; TRBD2 matches 15 bases. Germline V gives CDR1 SGHRS, CDR2 YFSETQ. CDR3 length equals 20 residues. The ends lost 0 bases at V and 2 bases at J; junction bases unmatched: 11.

The V gene is TRBV5-1, the J gene TRBJ2-7, with 11 bases lining up with TRBD2. The V gene's germline CDR1 is SGHRS and CDR2 YFSETQ. The CDR3 extends over 16 amino acids. With V trimmed by 4 bases and J by 2 bases, 8 bases remained unmatched. The CDR3 loop reads CASSPGSSGGAYEQYF. CDR3 bases: TGCGCCAGCAGCCCGGGGAGTAGCGGGGGGGCCTACGAGCAGTACTTC. The complete variable domain, with remaining parts taken from reference TRBV5-1 and TRBJ2-7, reads KAGVTQTPRYLIKTRGQQVTLSCSPISGHRSVSWYQQTPGQGLQFLFEYFSETQRNKGNFPGRFSGRQFSNSRSEMNVSTLELGDSALYLCASSPGSSGGAYEQYFGPGTRLTVT.

The chain links TRBV28 to TRBJ1-5; 7 nucleotides align to TRBD1. CDR1 and CDR2 from the germline V gene are MDHEN and SYDVKM. The CDR3 runs 13 residues. V lost 5 bases to trimming and J lost 5 bases; unmatched junction nucleotides: 3. This CDR3 reads CASSPDRYQPQHF. For the CDR3, the DNA is TGTGCCAGCAGTCCGGACAGGTATCAGCCCCAGCATTTT. The variable domain in full, with the rest retrieved from reference TRBV28 and TRBJ1-5, is DVKVTQSSRYLVKRTGEKVFLECVQDMDHENMFWYRQDPGLGLRLIYFSYDVKMKEKGDIPEGYSVSREKKERFSLILESASTNQTSMYLCASSPDRYQPQHFGDGTRLSIL.

The J gene is TRBJ1-4, the V gene TRBV7-2; 7 bases align to TRBD1. This CDR3 is built from 14 residues. Per the germline V gene, CDR1 is SGHTA and CDR2 is FQGNSA. J was trimmed by 5 bases and V by 5 bases; bases with no gene match: 5. DNA for the CDR3: TGTGCCAGCAGCCGAAACAGGGGAAATGAAAAACTGTTTTTT. It encodes CASSRNRGNEKLFF.

The chain employs TRBV9 and TRBJ1-6; tentative D call: TRBD1 (5 bases). The CDR3 is 15 amino acids. V lost 0 bases to trimming and J lost 8 bases, with 12 bases between them. The germline CDR1 and CDR2 sequences are SGDLS and YYNGEE. The CDR3 reads CASSVDPGLDSPLHF. The CDR3 region has the DNA TGTGCCAGCAGCGTAGACCCAGGGTTGGATTCACCCCTCCACTTT. The entire variable domain, with the rest obtained from reference TRBV9 and TRBJ1-6, is as follows: DSGVTQTPKHLITATGQRVTLRCSPRSGDLSVYWYQQSLDQGLQFLIQYYNGEERAKGNILERFSAQQFPDLHSELNLSSLELGDSALYFCASSVDPGLDSPLHFGNGTRLTVT.

The chain has TRBV4-2 and TRBJ2-2; tentatively, D is TRBD1 (7 bases). The ends were cut back, 4 bases at V and 0 bases at J, with 15 bases in the middle. The CDR3 loop spans 17 amino acids. Germline V gene data show CDR1 as LGHNA and CDR2 as YNFKEQ. CDR3 region: CASSPSGGRPNTGELFF. CDR3 DNA sequence: TGTGCCAGCAGCCCATCAGGGGGGCGGCCGAACACCGGGGAGCTGTTTTTT.

This clone was counted a single time. The CDR3 here is CAISEGAAYEQYF. As DNA, the CDR3 is TGTGCCATCAGTGAGGGGGCGGCCTACGAGCAGTACTTC. The V and J genes are TRBV10-3 and TRBJ2-7, with a weak D call TRBD1 (5 bases). V was cut by 2 bases and J by 2 bases, with 7 bases left in between. CDR3 size: 13 residues. CDR1 and CDR2 (germline): ENHRY, SYGVKD.

The V gene is TRBV18, the J gene TRBJ1-1; D ambiguous. Germline lookup yields CDR1 KGHSH and CDR2 LQKENI. V gave up 3 bases and J gave up 0 bases, with 14 bases separating them. The CDR3 is made up of 16 amino acids. The CDR3 DNA sequence: TGTGCCAGCTCACCGAATTCGCCAGACATGAACACTGAAGCTTTCTTT. This encodes CASSPNSPDMNTEAFF.

The chain uses TRBV27 and TRBJ2-7, with D possibly being TRBD2 (5 bases). Germline V gives CDR1 MNHEY, CDR2 SMNVEV (reference sequence). The CDR3 sequence is 16 residues long. Trimming left V 0 bases short and J 2 bases short, with 14 bases between. The CDR3 bases are TGTGCCAGCAGTTTATCCGGACTGCCCGCTACCTACGAGCAGTACTTC. This translates into CASSLSGLPATYEQYF.

The CDR3 DNA reads as TGTGCCAGCAGCAGGGGGGGCACTAACACCGGGGAGCTGTTTTTT. Residues: CASSRGGTNTGELFF. The V call is TRBV11-3, the J call TRBJ2-2; D may be TRBD2 (7 bases). CDR3 length: 15 residues. The germline V gene encodes CDR1 SGHNT and CDR2 YENEEA. The V end lost 5 bases, the J end lost 2 bases, and 12 bases lay between the germline ends. The full variable domain, its missing parts supplied by reference TRBV11-3 and TRBJ2-2, is EAGVVQSPRYKIIEKKQPVAFWCNPISGHNTLYWYLQNLGQGPELLIRYENEEAVDDSQLPKDRFSAERLKGVDSTLKIQPAELGDSAVYLCASSRGGTNTGELFFGEGSRLTVL.

The chain combines TRBV6-5 with TRBJ2-7, with D possibly being TRBD2 (5 bases). Germline loops: CDR1 MNHEY, CDR2 SVGAGI. Trimming cost V 5 bases and J 1 base, with 12 bases left between them. The CDR3 consists of 14 residues. CDR3 nucleotide sequence: TGTGCCAGCAGTCAGCCAAGGGAGTCCTACGAGCAGTACTTC. Amino acid sequence: CASSQPRESYEQYF.

The CDR3 spells CAWRDGLAGGRDTQYF. The CDR3 DNA sequence: TGTGCCTGGAGAGATGGACTAGCGGGGGGCCGAGATACGCAGTATTTT. The V and J genes are TRBV30 and TRBJ2-3; 14 bases line up with TRBD2. CDR1 GTSNPN and CDR2 SVGIG come from the germline V gene (reference sequence). This CDR3 region has 16 residues. Trimming removed 3 bases from V and 5 bases from J; junction bases left unmatched: 7.